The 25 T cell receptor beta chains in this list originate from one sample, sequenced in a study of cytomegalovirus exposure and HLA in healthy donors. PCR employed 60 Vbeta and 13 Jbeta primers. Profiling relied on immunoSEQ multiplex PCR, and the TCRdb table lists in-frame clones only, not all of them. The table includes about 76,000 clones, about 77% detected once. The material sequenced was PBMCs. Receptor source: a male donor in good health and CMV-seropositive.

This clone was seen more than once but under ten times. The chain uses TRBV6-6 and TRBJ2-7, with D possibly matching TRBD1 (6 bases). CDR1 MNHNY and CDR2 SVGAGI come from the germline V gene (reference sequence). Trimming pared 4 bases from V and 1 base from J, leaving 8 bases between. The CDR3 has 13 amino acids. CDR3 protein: CASSSGASYEQYF. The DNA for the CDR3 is TGTGCCAGCAGTTCAGGGGCTTCCTACGAGCAGTACTTC.

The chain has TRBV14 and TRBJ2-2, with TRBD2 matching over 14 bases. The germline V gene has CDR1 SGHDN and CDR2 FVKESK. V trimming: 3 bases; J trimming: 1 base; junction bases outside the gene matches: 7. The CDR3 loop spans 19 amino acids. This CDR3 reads CASSHDPGTSGRNTGELFF. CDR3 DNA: TGTGCCAGCAGCCACGATCCCGGGACTAGCGGGAGGAACACCGGGGAGCTGTTTTTT.

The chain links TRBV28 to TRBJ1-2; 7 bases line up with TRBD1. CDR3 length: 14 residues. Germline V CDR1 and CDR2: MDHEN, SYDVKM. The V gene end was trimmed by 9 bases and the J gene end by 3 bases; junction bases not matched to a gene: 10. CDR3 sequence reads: CASFSRGRDYGYTF. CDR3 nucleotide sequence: TGTGCCAGTTTTTCTAGGGGGCGAGACTATGGCTACACCTTC.

The CDR3, as DNA: TGTGCCAGCAGTTATCCTCCTCCGGGAGGGGTGGTTGAAAAACTGTTTTTT. Translated: CASSYPPPGGVVEKLFF. V gene TRBV28 combines with J gene TRBJ1-4, with D tentatively TRBD1 (5 bases). V was trimmed by 4 bases and J by 7 bases, leaving 22 bases between them. CDR3 length equals 17 residues. Germline CDR1 is MDHEN and CDR2 is SYDVKM.

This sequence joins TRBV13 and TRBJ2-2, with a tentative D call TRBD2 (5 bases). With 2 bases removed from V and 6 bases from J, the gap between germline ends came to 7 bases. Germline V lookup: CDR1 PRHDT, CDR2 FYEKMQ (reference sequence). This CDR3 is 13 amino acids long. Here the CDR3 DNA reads TGTGCCAGCAGCTTATGGGAGCCCGGGGAGCTGTTTTTT. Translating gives CASSLWEPGELFF. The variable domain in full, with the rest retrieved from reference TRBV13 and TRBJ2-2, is AAGVIQSPRHLIKEKRETATLKCYPIPRHDTVYWYQQGPGQDPQFLISFYEKMQSDKGSIPDRFSAQQFSDYHSELNMSSLELGDSALYFCASSLWEPGELFFGEGSRLTVL.

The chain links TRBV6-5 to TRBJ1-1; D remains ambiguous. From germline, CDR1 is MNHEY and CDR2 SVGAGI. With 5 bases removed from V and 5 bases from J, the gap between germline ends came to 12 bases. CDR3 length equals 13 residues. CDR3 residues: CASSNFPATEAFF. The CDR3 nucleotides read TGTGCCAGCAGTAACTTCCCTGCGACTGAAGCTTTCTTT.

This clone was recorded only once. In DNA, the CDR3 is TGTGCCAGCAGTTTATCGTTGGCGGGTTTGTCCTGGACGAAGAATGGCTACACCTTC. Translating it yields CASSLSLAGLSWTKNGYTF. The rearrangement links TRBV28 to TRBJ1-2; D ambiguous. The CDR3 spans 19 residues. CDR1 and CDR2 (germline): MDHEN, SYDVKM. The V end lost 1 base, the J end lost 6 bases, and 27 bases lay between the germline ends.

The CDR3 sequence: CASSSGTYLNQPQHF. For the CDR3, the DNA is TGTGCCAGCAGTTCGGGAACATACCTCAATCAGCCCCAGCATTTT. The chain employs TRBV6-6 and TRBJ1-5; D remains unclear. Looked up from germline, CDR1 is MNHNY and CDR2 is SVGAGI (reference sequence). The germline V and J ends were trimmed by 4 bases and 3 bases, with 13 bases remaining between them. The CDR3 sequence is 15 residues long.

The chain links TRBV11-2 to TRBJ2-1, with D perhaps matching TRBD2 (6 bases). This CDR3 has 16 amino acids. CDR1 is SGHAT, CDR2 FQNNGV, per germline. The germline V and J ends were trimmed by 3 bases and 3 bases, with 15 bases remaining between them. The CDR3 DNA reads TGTGCCAGCAGCTTTCTGGGGCGGGGACTCTACAATGAGCAGTTCTTC. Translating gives CASSFLGRGLYNEQFF. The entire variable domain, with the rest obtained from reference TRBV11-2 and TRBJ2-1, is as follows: EAGVAQSPRYKIIEKRQSVAFWCNPISGHATLYWYQQILGQGPKLLIQFQNNGVVDDSQLPKDRFSAERLKGVDSTLKIQPAKLEDSAVYLCASSFLGRGLYNEQFFGPGTRLTVL.

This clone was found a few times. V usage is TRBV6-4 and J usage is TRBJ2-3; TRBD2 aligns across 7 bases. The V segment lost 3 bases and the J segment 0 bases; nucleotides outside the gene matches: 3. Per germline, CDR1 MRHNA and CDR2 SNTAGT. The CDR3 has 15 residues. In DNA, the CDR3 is TGTGCCAGCAGTGATACGGGAGGCAGCACAGATACGCAGTATTTT. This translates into CASSDTGGSTDTQYF.

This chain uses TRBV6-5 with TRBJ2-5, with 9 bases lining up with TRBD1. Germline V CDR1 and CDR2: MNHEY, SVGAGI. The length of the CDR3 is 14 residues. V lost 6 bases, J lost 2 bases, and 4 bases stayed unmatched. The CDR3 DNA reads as TGTGCCAGCAGCCGGGACAGGGCTCAAGAGACCCAGTACTTC. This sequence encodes CASSRDRAQETQYF.

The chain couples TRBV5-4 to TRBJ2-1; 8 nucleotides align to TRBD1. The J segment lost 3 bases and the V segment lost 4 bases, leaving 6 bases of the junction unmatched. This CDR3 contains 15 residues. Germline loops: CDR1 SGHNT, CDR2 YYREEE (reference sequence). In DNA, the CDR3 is TGTGCCAGCAGCACCGGGACAGGTCTCTACAATGAGCAGTTCTTC. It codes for CASSTGTGLYNEQFF.

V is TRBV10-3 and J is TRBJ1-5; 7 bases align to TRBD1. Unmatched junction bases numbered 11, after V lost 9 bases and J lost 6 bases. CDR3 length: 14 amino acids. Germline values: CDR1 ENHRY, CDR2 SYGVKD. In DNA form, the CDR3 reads TGTGCCATAGCCGGGACAGAACAAAGTCAGCCCCAGCATTTT. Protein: CAIAGTEQSQPQHF.

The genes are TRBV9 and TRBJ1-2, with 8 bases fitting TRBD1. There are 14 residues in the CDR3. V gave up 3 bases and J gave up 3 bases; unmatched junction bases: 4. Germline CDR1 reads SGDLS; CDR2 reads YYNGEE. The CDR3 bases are TGTGCCAGCAGCGGACAGGGGTCGGACTATGGCTACACCTTC. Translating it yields CASSGQGSDYGYTF.

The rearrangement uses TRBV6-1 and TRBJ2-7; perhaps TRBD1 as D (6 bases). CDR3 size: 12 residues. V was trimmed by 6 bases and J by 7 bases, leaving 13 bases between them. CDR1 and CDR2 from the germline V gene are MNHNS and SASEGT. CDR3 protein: CASRETGIEQYF. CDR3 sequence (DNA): TGTGCCAGCAGGGAAACAGGGATAGAGCAGTACTTC.

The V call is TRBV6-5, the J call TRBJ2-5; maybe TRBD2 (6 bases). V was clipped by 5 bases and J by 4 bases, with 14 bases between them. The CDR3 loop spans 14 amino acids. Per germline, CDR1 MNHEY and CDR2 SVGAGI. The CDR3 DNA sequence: TGTGCCAGCAGTACCCCGCGGGGTAGAGAGACCCAGTACTTC. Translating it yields CASSTPRGRETQYF.

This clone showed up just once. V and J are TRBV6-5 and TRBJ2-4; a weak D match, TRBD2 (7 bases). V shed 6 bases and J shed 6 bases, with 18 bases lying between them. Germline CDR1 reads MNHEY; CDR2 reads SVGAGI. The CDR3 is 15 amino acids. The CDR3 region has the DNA TGTGCCAGCAGCTCGACTGGACAGCGGGGAAACATTCAGTACTTC. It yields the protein CASSSTGQRGNIQYF.

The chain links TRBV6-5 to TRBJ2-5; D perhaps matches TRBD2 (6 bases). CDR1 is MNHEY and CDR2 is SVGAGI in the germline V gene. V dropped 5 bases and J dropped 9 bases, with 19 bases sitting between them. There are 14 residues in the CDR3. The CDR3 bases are TGTGCCAGCAGTGGGGGACTGGCCTTGGGAGCCCAGTACTTC. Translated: CASSGGLALGAQYF.

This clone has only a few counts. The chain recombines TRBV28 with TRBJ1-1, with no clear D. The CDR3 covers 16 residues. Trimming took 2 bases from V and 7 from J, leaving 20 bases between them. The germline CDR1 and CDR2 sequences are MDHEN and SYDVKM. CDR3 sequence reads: CASSLRVWYRFDEAFF. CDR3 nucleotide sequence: TGTGCCAGCAGTTTACGCGTCTGGTATCGATTCGATGAAGCTTTCTTT.

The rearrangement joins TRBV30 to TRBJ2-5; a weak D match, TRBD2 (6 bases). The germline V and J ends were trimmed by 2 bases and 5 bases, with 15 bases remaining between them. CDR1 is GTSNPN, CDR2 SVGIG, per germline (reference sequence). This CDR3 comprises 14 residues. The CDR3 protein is CAWSPGTQRETQYF. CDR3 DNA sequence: TGTGCCTGGAGTCCCGGGACTCAAAGGGAGACCCAGTACTTC. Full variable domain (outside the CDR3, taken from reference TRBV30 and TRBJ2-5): SQTIHQWPATLVQPVGSPLSLECTVEGTSNPNLYWYRQAAGRGLQLLFYSVGIGQISSEVPQNLSASRPQDRQFILSSKKLLLSDSGFYLCAWSPGTQRETQYFGPGTRLLVL.

The CDR3 nucleotides read TGTGCCAGTAGTCCCGCCTTAGACTACGAGCAGTACTTC. Protein sequence: CASSPALDYEQYF. The chain links TRBV19 to TRBJ2-7; D unclear. This CDR3 region has 13 residues. The germline gives CDR1 LNHDA, CDR2 SQIVND (reference sequence). V lost 5 bases to trimming and J lost 3 bases, with 11 bases between them.

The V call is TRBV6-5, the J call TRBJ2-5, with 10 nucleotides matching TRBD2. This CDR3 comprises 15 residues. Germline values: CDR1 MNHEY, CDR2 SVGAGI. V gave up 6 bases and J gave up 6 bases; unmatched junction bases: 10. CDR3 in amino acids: CASRPIAGGLKTQYF. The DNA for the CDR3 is TGTGCCAGCAGACCCATAGCGGGAGGTCTCAAGACCCAGTACTTC.

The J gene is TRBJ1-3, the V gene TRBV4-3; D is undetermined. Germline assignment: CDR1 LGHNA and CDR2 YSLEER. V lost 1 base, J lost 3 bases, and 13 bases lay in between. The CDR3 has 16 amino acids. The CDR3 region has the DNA TGCGCCAGCAGCCAAGGGACTGGCCCCAGTGGAAACACCATATATTTT. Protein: CASSQGTGPSGNTIYF.

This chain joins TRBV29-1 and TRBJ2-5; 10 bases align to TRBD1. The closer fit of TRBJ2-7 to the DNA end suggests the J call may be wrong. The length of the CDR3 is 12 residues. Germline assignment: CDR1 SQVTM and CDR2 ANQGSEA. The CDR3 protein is CSVEGQGNEQYF. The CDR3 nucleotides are TGCAGCGTTGAGGGACAGGGGAACGAGCAGTACTTC.

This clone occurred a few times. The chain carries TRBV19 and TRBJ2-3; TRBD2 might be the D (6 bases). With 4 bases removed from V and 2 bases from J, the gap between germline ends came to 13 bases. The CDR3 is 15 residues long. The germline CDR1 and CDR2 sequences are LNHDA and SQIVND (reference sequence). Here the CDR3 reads CASSRPGLSTDTQYF. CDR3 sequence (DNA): TGTGCCAGTAGTAGACCGGGACTTTCCACAGATACGCAGTATTTT.